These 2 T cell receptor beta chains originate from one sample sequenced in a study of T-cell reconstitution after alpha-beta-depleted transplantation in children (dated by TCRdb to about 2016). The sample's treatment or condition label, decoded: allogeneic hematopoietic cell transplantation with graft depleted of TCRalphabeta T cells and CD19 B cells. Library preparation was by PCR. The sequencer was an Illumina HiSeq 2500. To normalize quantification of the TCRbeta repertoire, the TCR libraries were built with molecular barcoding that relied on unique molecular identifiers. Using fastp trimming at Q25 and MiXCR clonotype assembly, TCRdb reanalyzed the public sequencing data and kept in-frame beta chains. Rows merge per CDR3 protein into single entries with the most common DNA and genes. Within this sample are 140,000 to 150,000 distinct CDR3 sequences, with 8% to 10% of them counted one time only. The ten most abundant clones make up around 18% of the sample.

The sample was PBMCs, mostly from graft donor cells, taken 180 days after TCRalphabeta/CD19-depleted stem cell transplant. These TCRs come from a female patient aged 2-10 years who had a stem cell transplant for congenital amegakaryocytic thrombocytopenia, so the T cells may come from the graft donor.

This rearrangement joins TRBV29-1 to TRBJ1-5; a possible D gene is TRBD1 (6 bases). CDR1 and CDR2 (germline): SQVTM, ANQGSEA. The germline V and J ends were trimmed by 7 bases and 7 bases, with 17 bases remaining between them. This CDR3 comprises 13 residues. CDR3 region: CSDSTGYRQPQHF. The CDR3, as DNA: TGCAGCGACAGTACAGGGTACCGGCAGCCCCAGCATTTT. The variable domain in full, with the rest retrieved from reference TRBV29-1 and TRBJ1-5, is SAVISQKPSRDICQRGTSLTIQCQVDSQVTMMFWYRQQPGQSLTLIATANQGSEATYESGFVIDKFPISRPNLTFSTLTVSNMSPEDSSIYLCSDSTGYRQPQHFGDGTRLSIL.

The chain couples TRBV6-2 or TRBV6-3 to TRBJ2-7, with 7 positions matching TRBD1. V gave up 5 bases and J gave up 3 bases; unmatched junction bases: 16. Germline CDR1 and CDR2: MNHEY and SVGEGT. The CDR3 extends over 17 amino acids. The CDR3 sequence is CASSGFGTAESIYEQYF. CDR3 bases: TGTGCCAGCAGTGGATTCGGGACAGCCGAGAGTATCTACGAGCAGTACTTC.